Only one count was recorded for the clone carrying this T cell receptor (beta chain). Its antigen is currently unknown. This sample was included in a study of OX40 agonist ivuxolimab in advanced cancers. Looking at the study overall: Eligibility admitted prior anti-PD-1, anti-PD-L1 or anti-CTLA-4 therapy; approximately 40% had some. Three patients, one with hepatocellular carcinoma and two with cutaneous melanoma, achieved partial responses.

Produced via immunoSEQ multiplex PCR; TCRdb's table is partial and in-frame only. The sample yields fewer than 85,000 clones, approximately 87% seen once. Per the germline V gene, CDR1 is SNHLY and CDR2 is FYNNEI. The CDR3 is made up of 13 amino acids. The V end was cut by 3 bases, the J end by 3 bases, with 9 bases between. Study-wide findings and caveats: At 0.1 to 3.0 mg/kg, CD4+ and CD8+ blood T cells expanded clonally by week 6.

The TCR originated in an adult with an advanced solid tumor such as melanoma, head and neck, liver or kidney cancer. Sequences were derived from CD4+ or CD8+ T cells sorted from blood, sampled in a trial of the OX40 agonist ivuxolimab. The J gene is TRBJ2-7, the V gene TRBV2; possibly TRBD1 for D (6 bases). CDR3 DNA sequence: TGTGCCAGCAGTGATGGCAGGGGCTACGAGCAGTACTTC. Protein product: CASSDGRGYEQYF.